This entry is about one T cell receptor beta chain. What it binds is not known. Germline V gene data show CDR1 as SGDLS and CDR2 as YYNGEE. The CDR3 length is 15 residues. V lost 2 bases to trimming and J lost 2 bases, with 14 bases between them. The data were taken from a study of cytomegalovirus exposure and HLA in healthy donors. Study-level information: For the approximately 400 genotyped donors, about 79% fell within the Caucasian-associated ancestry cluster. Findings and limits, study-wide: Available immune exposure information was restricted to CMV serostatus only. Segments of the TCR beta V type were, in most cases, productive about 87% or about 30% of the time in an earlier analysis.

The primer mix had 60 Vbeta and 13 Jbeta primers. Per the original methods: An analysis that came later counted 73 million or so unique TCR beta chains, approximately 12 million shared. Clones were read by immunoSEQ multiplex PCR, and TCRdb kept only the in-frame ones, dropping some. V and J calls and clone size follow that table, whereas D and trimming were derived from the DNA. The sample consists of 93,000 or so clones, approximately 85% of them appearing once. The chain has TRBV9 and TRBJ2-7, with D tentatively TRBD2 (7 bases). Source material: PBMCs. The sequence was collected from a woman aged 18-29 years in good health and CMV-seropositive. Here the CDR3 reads CASSVGGGGTYEQYF. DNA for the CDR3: TGTGCCAGCAGCGTCGGCGGGGGCGGCACCTACGAGCAGTACTTC.